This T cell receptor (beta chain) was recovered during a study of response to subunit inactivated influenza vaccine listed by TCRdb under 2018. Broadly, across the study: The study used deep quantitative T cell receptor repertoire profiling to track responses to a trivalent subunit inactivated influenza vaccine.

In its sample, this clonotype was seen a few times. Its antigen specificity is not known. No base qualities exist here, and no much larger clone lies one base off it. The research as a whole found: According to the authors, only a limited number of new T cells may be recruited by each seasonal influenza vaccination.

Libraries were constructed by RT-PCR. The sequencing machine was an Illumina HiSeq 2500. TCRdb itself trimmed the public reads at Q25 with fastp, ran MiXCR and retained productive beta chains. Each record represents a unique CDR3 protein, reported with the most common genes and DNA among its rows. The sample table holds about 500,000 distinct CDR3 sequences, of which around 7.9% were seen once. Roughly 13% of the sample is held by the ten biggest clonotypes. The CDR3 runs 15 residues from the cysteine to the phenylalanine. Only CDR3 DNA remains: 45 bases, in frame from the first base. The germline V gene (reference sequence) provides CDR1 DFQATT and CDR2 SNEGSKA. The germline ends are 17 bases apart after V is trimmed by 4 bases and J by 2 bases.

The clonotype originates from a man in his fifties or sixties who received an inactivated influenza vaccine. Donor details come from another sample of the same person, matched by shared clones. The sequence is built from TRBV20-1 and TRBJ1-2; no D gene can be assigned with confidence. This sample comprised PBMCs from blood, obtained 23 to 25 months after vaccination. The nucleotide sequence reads TGCAGTGCTAAGTGGCTTGGTTCCGCAAACTATGGCTACACCTTC. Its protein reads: CSAKWLGSANYGYTF.